This T cell receptor (beta chain) was captured by sequencing in a study of blood T cell repertoires in COVID-19. Study-wide context: Samples representing acute and convalescent COVID-19 were sourced from the United States, Italy and Spain. T cells, B-cell-depleted T cells, or PBMCs supplied cDNA or gDNA.

The V segment lost 8 bases and the J segment 5 bases; nucleotides outside the gene matches: 10. Germline CDR1 is SNHLY and CDR2 is FYNNEI. This CDR3 has 14 amino acids. Original processing notes: Cell counts per sample came from amplifying reference gene primers. The repertoire was sequenced with immunoSEQ multiplex PCR; TCRdb's copy has only in-frame clones and lacks some. The DNA was the basis for D and trimming; V, J and clone size are from that table. This sample yields approximately 330,000 clones, of which 88% are seen a single time; 4% belongs to the top ten. The sequenced sample was peripheral blood. The rearrangement links TRBV2 to TRBJ1-2, with 8 nucleotides matching TRBD1. The sequence was obtained from a woman aged 50 to 60 with active or convalescent COVID-19. This CDR3 reads CASLRDRSLYGYTF. The CDR3, as DNA: TGTGCCAGCCTACGGGACAGGAGCCTTTATGGCTACACCTTC.